The 24 T cell receptor beta chains given below trace back to one sample, sequenced in a study of human T cells and chemical hapten exposure. The time point: pre-sensitization, week 0. Treatment described: therapeutic diphenylcyclopropenone sensitization with weekly scalp DPC. TCRdb re-called the RACE reads through MiXCR, storing one row per CDR3 protein. The data show approximately 90,000 distinct CDR3 sequences, about 8% seen once. This specimen was whole blood, taken in connection with sensitization to the hapten diphenylcyclopropenone (DPC). The receptors were gathered from a man aged 35 to 55 with alopecia areata. Some clones in this sample may be carry-over from other donors' samples.

At least ten counts were recorded for this clonotype. The CDR3 DNA reads as TGTGCCACCAGTGCGACGGGTCCCCAGTTCTTC. It translates to CATSATGPQFF. The rearrangement joins TRBV24-1 to TRBJ2-1; D uncertain. The V and J ends lost 5 bases and 13 bases respectively, with 11 bases between them. The CDR3 is 11 amino acids. Per germline, CDR1 KGHDR and CDR2 SFDVKD.

The chain has TRBV7-9 and TRBJ2-7; D is undetermined. Per the germline V gene, CDR1 is SEHNR and CDR2 is FQNEAQ (reference sequence). The CDR3 extends over 14 amino acids. Trimming pared 5 bases from V and 3 bases from J, leaving 14 bases between. This CDR3 reads CASSPPGRHYEQYF. CDR3 nucleotide sequence: TGTGCCAGCAGCCCTCCCGGTAGGCACTACGAGCAGTACTTC.

This clonotype occurred many times. The chain links TRBV7-9 to TRBJ1-1, with D unclear. The CDR3 spans 14 residues. The germline V gene encodes CDR1 SEHNR and CDR2 FQNEAQ (reference sequence). Trimming took off 2 bases at V and 1 base at J, with 8 bases between the two ends. CDR3 protein: CASSLLSQNTEAFF. The DNA of the CDR3 is TGTGCCAGCAGCTTACTGTCACAGAACACTGAAGCTTTCTTT.

This clonotype came up many times. The rearrangement links TRBV29-1 to TRBJ2-7; D perhaps matches TRBD2 (6 bases). Per the germline V gene, CDR1 is SQVTM and CDR2 is ANQGSEA. V lost 2 bases and J 4 bases, leaving 15 bases between the germline ends. The CDR3 has 14 amino acids. CDR3 nucleotide sequence: TGCAGCGTTGAATGGGGGGAAATGGGTTACGAGCAGTACGTC. Amino acids: CSVEWGEMGYEQYV.

This clonotype was seen many times. V and J are TRBV20-1 and TRBJ2-1, with TRBD2 identical over 8 bases. V lost 3 bases, J lost 4 bases, and 5 bases stayed unmatched. Germline V lookup: CDR1 DFQATT, CDR2 SNEGSKA (reference sequence). This CDR3 is 14 amino acids long. Here the CDR3 reads CSASSGISYNEQFF. CDR3 nucleotide sequence: TGCAGTGCTAGTAGCGGGATCTCGTACAATGAGCAGTTCTTC.

In this sample, this clonotype turned up many times. The genes are TRBV25-1 and TRBJ1-2, with D possibly TRBD1 on 5 matching bases. Germline-derived CDR1 and CDR2 are MGHDK and SYGVNS. V was cut by 4 bases and J by 9 bases, with 21 bases left in between. CDR3 size: 15 residues. CDR3 sequence reads: CASSAPTGDFGSYTF. CDR3 DNA: TGTGCCAGCAGTGCCCCTACCGGGGACTTCGGTAGCTACACCTTC.

V gene TRBV7-2 combines with J gene TRBJ2-3, with D perhaps matching TRBD2 (6 bases). Germline lookup yields CDR1 SGHTA and CDR2 FQGNSA. The CDR3 consists of 16 residues. Trimming removed 7 bases at V and 0 bases at J, with 17 bases between. CDR3 residues: CASTLAGTSSTDTQYF. In DNA, the CDR3 is TGTGCCAGCACGCTGGCCGGGACTTCCAGCACAGATACGCAGTATTTT.

This clonotype has just a few counts. V is TRBV7-2 and J is TRBJ1-6, with D unclear. Deletions cut 1 base from V and 4 bases from J, with 17 bases between. Germline CDR1 is SGHTA and CDR2 is FQGNSA. The CDR3 sequence is 18 residues long. The CDR3 sequence: CASSLVGSQRVYNSPLHF. CDR3 sequence (DNA): TGTGCCAGCAGCTTAGTCGGCAGCCAGCGCGTATATAATTCACCCCTCCACTTT.

This clonotype was found a few times. The genes are TRBV29-1 and TRBJ2-1, with TRBD2 matching over 13 bases. From germline, CDR1 is SQVTM and CDR2 ANQGSEA. This CDR3 has 12 residues. Trimming took 7 bases from V and 12 from J; bases not matched to a gene: 6. The CDR3 nucleotides are TGCAGCGCGGGGACTAGCGGGACTTTGCAGTTCTTC. It yields the protein CSAGTSGTLQFF.

This clonotype came up a few times. This chain joins TRBV6-2 or TRBV6-3 and TRBJ2-3; D is undetermined. V was trimmed by 3 bases and J by 6 bases, leaving 7 bases between them. The CDR3 length is 12 residues. The germline CDR1 and CDR2 sequences are MNHEY and SVGEGT. In nucleotides, the CDR3 is TGTGCCAGCAGTTATGATTCGGATACGCAGTATTTT. This translates into CASSYDSDTQYF.

This clonotype was detected ten times or more. This rearrangement joins TRBV20-1 to TRBJ2-1, with 9 bases fitting TRBD2. CDR1 and CDR2 from the germline V gene are DFQATT and SNEGSKA (reference sequence). This CDR3 has 15 residues. V trimming: 5 bases; J trimming: 9 bases; junction bases outside the gene matches: 14. This chain's CDR3 is CSARTGGGRASEQFF. CDR3 DNA: TGCAGTGCTCGTACTGGTGGCGGGAGGGCCAGTGAGCAGTTCTTC.

The chain carries TRBV27 and TRBJ2-4, with 10 positions matching TRBD2. CDR3 length: 15 amino acids. V was clipped by 6 bases and J by 6 bases; unmatched bases: 8. Germline values: CDR1 MNHEY, CDR2 SMNVEV (reference sequence). CDR3 coding DNA: TGTGCCAGCAGGGAGCTAGCGGGAGAGCCAAACATTCAGTACTTC. Translated, it gives CASRELAGEPNIQYF.

This clonotype was seen a few times. The rearrangement links TRBV7-2 to TRBJ2-2, with TRBD1 as a possible D gene (6 bases). The germline V gene encodes CDR1 SGHTA and CDR2 FQGNSA. Trimming left V 6 bases short and J 0 bases short, with 14 bases between. The CDR3 loop spans 16 amino acids. CDR3 sequence: CASRLGDTANTGELFF. For the CDR3, the DNA is TGTGCCAGCAGGCTTGGGGACACCGCGAACACCGGGGAGCTGTTTTTT.

The J gene is TRBJ2-5, the V gene TRBV10-3; 10 bases align to TRBD2. The CDR3 is made up of 16 amino acids. V lost 2 bases to trimming and J lost 0 bases; unmatched junction nucleotides: 3. Germline-derived CDR1 and CDR2 are ENHRY and SYGVKD. In DNA, the CDR3 is TGTGCCATCAGTGAGCTCGGGACTAGCGACCAAGAGACCCAGTACTTC. It translates to CAISELGTSDQETQYF.

This clonotype was observed at least ten times. The gene calls are TRBV4-3 and TRBJ1-2, with TRBD1 matching 11 bases. The germline gives CDR1 LGHNA, CDR2 YSLEER. The CDR3 loop spans 17 amino acids. With 0 bases clipped from V and 4 bases from J, the junction kept 7 bases outside the gene matches. CDR3 in amino acids: CASSQDVGQGAFYGYTF. DNA of the CDR3: TGCGCCAGCAGCCAAGACGTAGGACAGGGGGCCTTCTATGGCTACACCTTC.

The chain is built from TRBV9 and TRBJ2-7; possibly TRBD1 or TRBD2 for D (10 bases each). V was pared by 0 bases and J by 2 bases, with 21 bases between. This CDR3 comprises 18 residues. Germline CDR1 and CDR2: SGDLS and YYNGEE. The CDR3 protein is CASSVGDRGAGGPYEQYV. The DNA of the CDR3 is TGTGCCAGCAGCGTAGGGGACAGGGGAGCGGGAGGGCCCTACGAGCAGTACGTC.

The table lists this clonotype with many counts. The chain carries TRBV20-1 and TRBJ2-7; no clear D gene. In germline, CDR1 is DFQATT, CDR2 SNEGSKA (reference sequence). V lost 6 bases to trimming and J lost 2 bases, with 17 bases between them. This CDR3 has 14 amino acids. The CDR3 sequence: CSAPARDFPYEQYF. The CDR3 bases are TGCAGTGCCCCTGCGCGAGATTTTCCCTACGAGCAGTACTTC.

As for this clonotype: A single base separates this from a much larger clone, so it may be a read error. The gene calls are TRBV2 and TRBJ1-5; no reliable D call. The CDR3 length is 13 residues. Germline values: CDR1 SNHLY, CDR2 FYNNEI. V was shortened by 4 bases and J by 6 bases, with 10 bases between the two germline ends. The CDR3 loop reads CASSVVPGQPQHF. The CDR3 coding sequence is TGTGCCAGCAGTGTGGTACCGGGTCAGCCCCAGCATTTT.

This chain uses TRBV6-2 or TRBV6-3 with TRBJ1-1; D not certain. This CDR3 spans 14 amino acids. CDR1 is MNHEY, CDR2 SVGEGT, per germline. Trimming took off 7 bases at V and 1 base at J, with 13 bases between the two ends. CDR3 in DNA: TGTGCCAGCACCCATAAAACAGAGAACACTGAAGCTTTCTTT. Residues: CASTHKTENTEAFF.

There are a few counts of this clonotype. The rearrangement joins TRBV5-6 to TRBJ2-5; D is possibly TRBD1 or TRBD2 (5 bases each). V was pared by 2 bases and J by 4 bases, with 9 bases between. CDR3 length equals 13 residues. CDR1 and CDR2 from the germline V gene are SGHDT and YYEEEE. CDR3 region: CASSFGTAETQYF. The CDR3 nucleotides are TGTGCCAGCAGCTTTGGGACGGCAGAGACCCAGTACTTC.

This clonotype was picked up many times. The chain recombines TRBV20-1 with TRBJ2-1; weak D call: TRBD2 (6 bases). The CDR3 sequence is 16 residues long. Trimming cost V 6 bases and J 0 bases, with 18 bases left between them. CDR1 and CDR2 (germline): DFQATT, SNEGSKA (reference sequence). In DNA form, the CDR3 reads TGCAGTGCAACGATGGAGGGACGTGGCTCCTACAATGAGCAGTTCTTC. Protein: CSATMEGRGSYNEQFF.

This clonotype was counted many times. The J gene is TRBJ2-7, the V gene TRBV28; unclear D gene. This CDR3 region has 14 residues. The germline V gene has CDR1 MDHEN and CDR2 SYDVKM. The V end lost 6 bases, the J end lost 0 bases, and 12 bases lay between the germline ends. The CDR3 DNA sequence: TGTGCCAGCAGCGAGGCTTTGGGCTCCTACGAGCAGTACTTC. This sequence encodes CASSEALGSYEQYF.

This clonotype has only a few counts. V gene TRBV5-1 combines with J gene TRBJ2-7; D remains ambiguous. Germline V CDR1 and CDR2: SGHRS, YFSETQ. CDR3 length: 13 amino acids. V dropped 1 base and J dropped 0 bases, with 5 bases sitting between them. CDR3: CASSLRPSYEQYV. CDR3 nucleotide sequence: TGCGCCAGCAGCTTGAGGCCCTCCTACGAGCAGTACGTC.

This clonotype was picked up a small number of times. The chain has TRBV5-4 and TRBJ2-2; the match to TRBD1 covers 8 bases. CDR3 size: 15 residues. From germline, CDR1 is SGHNT and CDR2 YYREEE (reference sequence). J lost 3 bases, V lost 4 bases, and 5 bases had no gene match. The CDR3 DNA reads TGTGCCAGCAGCGTCAGGGGGCGGGACACCGGGGAGCTGTTTTTT. Encoded protein: CASSVRGRDTGELFF.